This T cell receptor (beta chain) was found in a study of CD8 T cells in ankylosing spondylitis. Study findings and constraints: Previous work reported some of these motif variants in the synovial fluid and blood of reactive arthritis. Characteristic, it appeared, of ankylosing spondylitis blood was a TCR beta motif of roughly eight highly homologous variants.

A single record per CDR3 protein comes from TCRdb applying MiXCR to the 5' RACE reads. The repertoire holds 200,000 to 250,000 distinct CDR3 sequences, with under 12% as singletons. This clonotype was counted a few times. Its target is not known. This sequence was found in a male donor with ankylosing spondylitis or in good health (not recorded which). Sequenced: blood, either unsorted or a sorted T cell fraction (not recorded which).

Here the CDR3 DNA reads TGTGCCAGCAGTTTAGCGCTCCGACAGAGGGCTTTCTTT. Residues: CASSLALRQRAFF. The J gene is TRBJ1-1, the V gene TRBV12-3 or TRBV12-4, with D tentatively TRBD1 (5 bases). The CDR3 has 13 amino acids. V lost 0 bases and J lost 11, with 13 bases in between.